These T cell receptor beta chains were read from a single sample in a study of Ad26.COV2.S vaccination and SARS-CoV-2 variants. TCRdb keeps only in-frame clones here, not all; method: immunoSEQ multiplex PCR. Found here are about 390,000 clones, roughly nine tenths of them singletons; the top ten hold 3% to 4.5%. The source was peripheral blood, collected in a trial of Ad26.COV2.S vaccine versus placebo. Every receptor here comes from a person between 18 and 65 years old who received the Ad26.COV2.S COVID-19 vaccine or a placebo. CDR3s include the opening cysteine and the closing phenylalanine or tryptophan. The D gene is left open where the match is weak.

TRBJ2-5 TRBV3-1/TRBV3-2 TRBD2 CASSQDSGERETQYF
TRBJ1-5 TRBV2 NA CASRDGGVRQPQHF
TRBJ2-2 TRBV5-1 TRBD1 CASSRDSSTGELFF
TRBJ2-3 TRBV27 NA CASSFQGGALADTQYF
TRBJ1-1 TRBV5-1 NA CASSLDTNTEAFF
TRBJ1-1 TRBV6-5 NA CASSYSTGLGTEAFF
TRBJ2-3 TRBV7-2 TRBD2 CASSLVSSGGILGTDTQYF
TRBJ1-1 TRBV3-1/TRBV3-2 NA CASSQGPMNTEAFF
TRBJ2-7 TRBV29-1 TRBD1 CSVAPTGQYEQYF
TRBJ2-5 TRBV24-1 NA CATSDPREVETQYF
TRBJ2-7 TRBV6-2/TRBV6-3 NA CASSLGRRYEQYF
TRBJ2-4 TRBV4-1 NA CASSQTSRTDIAKNIQYF
TRBJ2-5 TRBV7-9 NA CALKGVSANQETQYF
TRBJ2-5 TRBV9 NA CASSPALDRTQETQYF
TRBJ2-3 TRBV2 TRBD2 CASTRGAGTDTQYF
TRBJ2-7 TRBV15 NA CATSRDGVSYEQYF
TRBJ2-3 TRBV5-1 TRBD2 CASSLGTSGGDTQYF
TRBJ1-2 TRBV18 NA CASSPPDRTLTGYTF
TRBJ1-2 TRBV2 NA CASRPDNGYGYTF
TRBJ2-5 TRBV19 TRBD2 CASSIGLGRAQYF
TRBJ2-3 TRBV5-1 NA CASSLRGADTQYF
TRBJ1-2 TRBV2 NA CASSEGLLGYGYTF
TRBJ1-1 TRBV5-4 NA CASSFPGDTEAFF
TRBJ1-4 TRBV7-9 TRBD1 CASSLPKQGATNEKLFF
TRBJ1-2 TRBV2 NA CASSEALRERLYGYTF
TRBJ1-2 TRBV5-4 NA CASSPSNYGFTF
TRBJ1-2 TRBV19 TRBD1 CASNPGGQGGYGYTF